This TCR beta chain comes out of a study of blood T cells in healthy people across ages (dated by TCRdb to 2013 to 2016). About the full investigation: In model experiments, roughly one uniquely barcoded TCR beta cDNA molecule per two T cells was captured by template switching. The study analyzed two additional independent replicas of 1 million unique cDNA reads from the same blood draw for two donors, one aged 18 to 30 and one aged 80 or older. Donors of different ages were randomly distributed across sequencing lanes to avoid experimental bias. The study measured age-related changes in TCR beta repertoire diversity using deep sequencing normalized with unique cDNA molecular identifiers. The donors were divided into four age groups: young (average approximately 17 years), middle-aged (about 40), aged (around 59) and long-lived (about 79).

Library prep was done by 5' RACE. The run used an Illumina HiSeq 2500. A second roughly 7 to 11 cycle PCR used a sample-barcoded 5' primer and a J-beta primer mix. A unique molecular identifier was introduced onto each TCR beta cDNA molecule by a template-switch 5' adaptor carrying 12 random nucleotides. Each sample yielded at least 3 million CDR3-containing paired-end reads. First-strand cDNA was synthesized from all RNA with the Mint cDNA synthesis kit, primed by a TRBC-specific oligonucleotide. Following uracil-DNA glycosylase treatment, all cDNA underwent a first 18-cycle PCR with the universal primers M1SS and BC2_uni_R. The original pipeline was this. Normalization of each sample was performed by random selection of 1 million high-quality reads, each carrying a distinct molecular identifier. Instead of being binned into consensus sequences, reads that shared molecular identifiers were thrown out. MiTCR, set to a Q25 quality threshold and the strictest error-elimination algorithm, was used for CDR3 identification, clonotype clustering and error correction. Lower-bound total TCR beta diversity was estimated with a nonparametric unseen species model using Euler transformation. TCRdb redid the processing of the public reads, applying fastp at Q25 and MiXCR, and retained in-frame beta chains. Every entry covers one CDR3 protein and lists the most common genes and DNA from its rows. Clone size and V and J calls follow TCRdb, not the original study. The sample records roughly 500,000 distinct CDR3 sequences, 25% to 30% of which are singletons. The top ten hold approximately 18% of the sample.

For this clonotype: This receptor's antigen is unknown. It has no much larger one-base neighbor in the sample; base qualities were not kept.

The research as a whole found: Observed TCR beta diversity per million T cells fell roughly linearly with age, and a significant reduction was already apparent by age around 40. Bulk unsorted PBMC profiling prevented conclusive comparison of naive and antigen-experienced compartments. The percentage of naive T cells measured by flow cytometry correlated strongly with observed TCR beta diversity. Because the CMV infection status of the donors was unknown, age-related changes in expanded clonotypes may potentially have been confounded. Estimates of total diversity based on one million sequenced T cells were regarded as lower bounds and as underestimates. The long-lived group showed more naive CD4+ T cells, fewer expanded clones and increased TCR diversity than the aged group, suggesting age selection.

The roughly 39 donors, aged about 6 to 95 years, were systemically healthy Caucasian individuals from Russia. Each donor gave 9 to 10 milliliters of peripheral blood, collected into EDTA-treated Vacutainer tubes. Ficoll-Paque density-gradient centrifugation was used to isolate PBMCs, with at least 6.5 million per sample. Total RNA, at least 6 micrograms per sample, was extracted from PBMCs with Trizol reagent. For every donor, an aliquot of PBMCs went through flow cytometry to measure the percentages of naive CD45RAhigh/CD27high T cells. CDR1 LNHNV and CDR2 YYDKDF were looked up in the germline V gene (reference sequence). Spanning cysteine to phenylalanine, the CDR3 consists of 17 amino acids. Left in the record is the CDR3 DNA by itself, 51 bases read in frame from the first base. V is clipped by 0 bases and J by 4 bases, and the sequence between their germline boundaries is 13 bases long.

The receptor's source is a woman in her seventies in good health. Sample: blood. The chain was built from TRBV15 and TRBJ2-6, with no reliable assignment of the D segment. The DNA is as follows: TGTGCCACCAGCAGAGAACGTCGGGCGATCGGGGCCAACGTCCTGACTTTC. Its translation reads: CATSRERRAIGANVLTF.